Listed below are T cell receptor beta chains from one sample, sequenced in a study of cytomegalovirus exposure and HLA in healthy donors. The assay was immunoSEQ multiplex PCR, and TCRdb's table has in-frame clones only and misses some. The sample holds 150,000 to 200,000 clones, 70% seen once. The material sequenced was PBMCs. Every receptor here comes from a man aged 18 to 30 in good health and CMV-seropositive. The conserved cysteine and the conserved F or W are not part of the CDR3 here. The order of the fields is V gene, J gene, CDR3 protein.

TRBV27,TRBJ2-1,ASSLSVPSGGDLQF
TRBV27,TRBJ1-1,ASSPTPAGTEAF
TRBV7-2,TRBJ1-2,ASSPNSGQEDYT
TRBV18,TRBJ1-2,ASSPVQEYGYT
TRBV11-2,TRBJ1-2,ASSSSSGYGYT
TRBV6-1,TRBJ1-2,ASSDDGLRQGDYGYT
TRBV6-5,TRBJ2-3,ASSYGRGDTQY
TRBV10-1,TRBJ1-2,ASNPGQGGQCCSYT
TRBV7-2,TRBJ1-2,ASSTDRRGYGYT
TRBV29-1,TRBJ1-4,SVGGEPGEKLF